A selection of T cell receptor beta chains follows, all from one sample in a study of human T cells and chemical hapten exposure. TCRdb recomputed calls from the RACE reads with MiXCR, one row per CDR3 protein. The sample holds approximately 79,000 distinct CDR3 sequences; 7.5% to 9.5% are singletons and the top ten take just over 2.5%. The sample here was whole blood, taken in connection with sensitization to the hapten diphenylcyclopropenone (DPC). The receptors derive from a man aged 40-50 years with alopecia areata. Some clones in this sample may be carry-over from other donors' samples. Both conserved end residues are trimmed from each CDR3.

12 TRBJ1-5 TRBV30 AWSVGAGNQPQH
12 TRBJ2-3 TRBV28 ASSSGLPTDTQY
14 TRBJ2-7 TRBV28 ASSFLLAGLSYEQY
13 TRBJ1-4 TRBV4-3 ASSQGFSTGEKLF
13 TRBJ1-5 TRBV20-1 SARDISPSNQPQH
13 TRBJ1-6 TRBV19 ASSGQHSYNSPLH
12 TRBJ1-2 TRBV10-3 AISVIEGIDGYT
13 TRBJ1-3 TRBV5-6 ASSPLFPSGNTIY
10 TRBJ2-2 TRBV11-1 ASSLMAGELF
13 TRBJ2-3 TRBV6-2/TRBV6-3 ASSMTGTDAGTQY
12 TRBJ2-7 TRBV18 ASSPQRQAYEQY
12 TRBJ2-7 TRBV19 ASSLRRVDYEQY
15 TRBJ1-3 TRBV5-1 ASSLGTGDASGNTIY
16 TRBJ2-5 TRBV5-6 ASSPPATGTESGETQY
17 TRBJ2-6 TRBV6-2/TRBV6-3 ASSYPTPGINSGANVLT
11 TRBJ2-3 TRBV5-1 ASSSRPKDTQY
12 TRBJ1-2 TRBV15 ATSETRQGYGYT
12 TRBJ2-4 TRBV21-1 ASSERLAKNIQY
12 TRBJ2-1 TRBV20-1 SARTSGLNNEQF
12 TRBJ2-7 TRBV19 ASSMDRGVAEQY
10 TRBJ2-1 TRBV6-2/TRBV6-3 ASSYSLNEQF
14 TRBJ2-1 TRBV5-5 ASSLSIDRGRWEQF